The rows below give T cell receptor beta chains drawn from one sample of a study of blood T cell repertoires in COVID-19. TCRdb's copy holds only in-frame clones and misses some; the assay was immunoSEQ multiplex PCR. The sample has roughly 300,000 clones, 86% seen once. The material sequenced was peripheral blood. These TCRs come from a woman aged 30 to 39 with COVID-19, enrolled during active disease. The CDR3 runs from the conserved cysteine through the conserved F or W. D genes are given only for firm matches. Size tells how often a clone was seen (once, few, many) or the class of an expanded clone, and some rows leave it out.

DNA: TGCAGCGTTGGACTGGCAGAAGATACGCAGTATTTT
CDR3: CSVGLAEDTQYF
J: TRBJ2-3
size: .
D: .
V: TRBV29-1

DNA: TGTGCCACCAGTGATTGGACAGGGAGCTCCTACGAGCAGTACTTC
CDR3: CATSDWTGSSYEQYF
J: TRBJ2-7
size: .
D: TRBD1
V: TRBV24-1

DNA: TGTGCCAGTAGCTGGGGTGAGGGCAATGAGCAGTTCTTC
CDR3: CASSWGEGNEQFF
J: TRBJ2-1
size: .
D: .
V: TRBV19

DNA: TGTGCCAGCAGTGCAGGGGGCGATGGCTACACCTTC
CDR3: CASSAGGDGYTF
J: TRBJ1-2
size: .
D: TRBD1
V: TRBV28

DNA: TGCGCCAGCAGCTCTCAGGGGTTGGAGACAGATACGCAGTATTTT
CDR3: CASSSQGLETDTQYF
J: TRBJ2-3
size: .
D: .
V: TRBV5-1

DNA: TGTGCTAGTGTTCGGAGGACCCAGTACTTC
CDR3: CASVRRTQYF
J: TRBJ2-5
size: .
D: .
V: TRBV12-5

DNA: TGCGCCAGCAGCTCAAGGACAGGGGGCTATGGCTACACCTTC
CDR3: CASSSRTGGYGYTF
J: TRBJ1-2
size: once
D: TRBD1
V: TRBV5-1

DNA: TGTGCCAGCAGGGGGCTCAGGGGAGATACGCAGTATTTT
CDR3: CASRGLRGDTQYF
J: TRBJ2-3
size: .
D: .
V: TRBV12-3/TRBV12-4

DNA: TGTGCTATGGACAGGGGCGGGATCACAGATACGCAGTATTTT
CDR3: CAMDRGGITDTQYF
J: TRBJ2-3
size: .
D: TRBD1
V: TRBV18

DNA: TGCGCCAGCAGCTATAGGACAGGCCAAGAGACCCAGTACTTC
CDR3: CASSYRTGQETQYF
J: TRBJ2-5
size: .
D: TRBD1
V: TRBV5-1

DNA: TGTGCCAGCAGTCCAGGGTTCAGTCGGGACTATGGCTACACCTTC
CDR3: CASSPGFSRDYGYTF
J: TRBJ1-2
size: .
D: .
V: TRBV27

DNA: TGTGCCAGCAGCGGGGACTTCTGGGGCGGGGAGCTGTTTTTT
CDR3: CASSGDFWGGELFF
J: TRBJ2-2
size: .
D: .
V: TRBV6-5

DNA: TGTGCCAGCAGCTTAACAGGGAACCCATACAATGAGCAGTTCTTC
CDR3: CASSLTGNPYNEQFF
J: TRBJ2-1
size: .
D: .
V: TRBV11-2

DNA: TGTGCCAGCAGTGAACTAAAGCTCCACAATGAGCAGTTCTTC
CDR3: CASSELKLHNEQFF
J: TRBJ2-1
size: .
D: .
V: TRBV6-1

DNA: TGTGCCAGTAAGTTAGGAGGACAGCCCCAGCATTTT
CDR3: CASKLGGQPQHF
J: TRBJ1-5
size: .
D: .
V: TRBV19

DNA: TGCGCCAGCAGCCGAGAATTCTATAGCAATCAGCCCCAGCATTTT
CDR3: CASSREFYSNQPQHF
J: TRBJ1-5
size: .
D: .
V: TRBV10-2

DNA: TGTGCCAGCTCACCGGTAACGGGGAGTGACTATGGCTACACCTTC
CDR3: CASSPVTGSDYGYTF
J: TRBJ1-2
size: once
D: .
V: TRBV18

DNA: TGCAGCGGTACAGGGGGCTGGGGAACTGAAGCTTTCTTT
CDR3: CSGTGGWGTEAFF
J: TRBJ1-1
size: .
D: TRBD1
V: TRBV29-1